The present entry profiles one T cell receptor beta chain with its context. No antigen is known for it. These data belong to a study of cytomegalovirus exposure and HLA in healthy donors. The study's findings and limits: In a later analysis, a genetic analysis reported fewer productive-TCR N-insertions in an Asian-associated ancestry cluster than the cohort average. Presence/absence analyses supposed approximately even sequencing depth among donors.

Primers included in the PCR were 60 Vbeta and 13 Jbeta primers. Measured with immunoSEQ multiplex PCR; TCRdb has only the in-frame clones, and not every one. The profile covers 95,000 to 150,000 clones, with 15% appearing a single time and 1.5% to 2% taken by the ten largest. The TCR originated in a woman in her late teens or twenties in good health and CMV-seronegative. Sequencing was performed on PBMCs.

The CDR3 is CASSYSASGGGGLFF. The CDR3 nucleotides are TGTGCCAGCAGTTACTCTGCTAGCGGGGGGGGCGGGCTGTTTTTT. The rearrangement links TRBV6-5 to TRBJ2-2, with 12 bases that match TRBD2. This CDR3 comprises 15 residues. The junction had 6 bases not matched to a gene; V was cut back by 0 bases and J by 13 bases. The germline gives CDR1 MNHEY, CDR2 SVGAGI.